The 2 T cell receptor beta chains presented below share a single source sample, sequenced in a study of blood T cell repertoires in COVID-19. Generated by immunoSEQ multiplex PCR, the TCRdb table keeps only in-frame clones and is missing some. The sample lists some 200,000 clones; roughly 80% were seen once. The sequencing input was PBMCs or T cells enriched from blood (not recorded which). The origin of the receptors is a woman aged 50 to 60 who had been exposed to COVID-19.

V usage is TRBV5-1 and J usage is TRBJ2-3; no clear D. This CDR3 is built from 15 residues. Trimming cost V 0 bases and J 1 base, with 9 bases left between them. From germline, CDR1 is SGHRS and CDR2 YFSETQ. The CDR3 DNA follows: TGCGCCAGCAGCTTGGGTGGCTCCGGCACAGATACGCAGTATTTT. This sequence encodes CASSLGGSGTDTQYF.

The rearrangement links TRBV29-1 to TRBJ2-7, with D possibly being TRBD1 (5 bases). Germline values: CDR1 SQVTM, CDR2 ANQGSEA. This CDR3 region has 12 residues. V was pared by 5 bases and J by 6 bases, with 14 bases between. In DNA form, the CDR3 reads TGCAGCGTTTACAGGTCTCAGGGCGAGCAGTACTTC. It encodes CSVYRSQGEQYF.